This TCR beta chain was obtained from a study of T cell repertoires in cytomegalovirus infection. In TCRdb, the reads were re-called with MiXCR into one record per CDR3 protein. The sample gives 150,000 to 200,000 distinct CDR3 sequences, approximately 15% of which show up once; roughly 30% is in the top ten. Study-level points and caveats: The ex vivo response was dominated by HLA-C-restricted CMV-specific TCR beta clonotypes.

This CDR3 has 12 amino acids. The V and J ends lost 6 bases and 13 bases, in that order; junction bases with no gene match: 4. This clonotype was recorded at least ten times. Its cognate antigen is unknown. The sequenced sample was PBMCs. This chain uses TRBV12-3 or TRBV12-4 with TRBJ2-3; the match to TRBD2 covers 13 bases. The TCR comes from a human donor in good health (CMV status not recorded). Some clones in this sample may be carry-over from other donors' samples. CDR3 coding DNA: TGTGCCAGCAGGAAAGGACTAGCGGGAGAGTATTTT. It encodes CASRKGLAGEYF.